The T cell receptor beta chain under discussion was sequenced for a study of OX40 agonist ivuxolimab in advanced cancers. With respect to the entire study: Ivuxolimab, which targeted the costimulatory receptor OX40 (CD134), was an agonistic, fully human IgG2 monoclonal antibody. Of the approximately 50 dose-escalation patients, hepatocellular carcinoma was present in about 19, melanoma in around 15, renal cell carcinoma in 9 and head and neck cancer in 9. Intravenous ivuxolimab was administered to patients every 2 weeks at six dose levels: 0.01, 0.1, 0.3, 1.5, 3 and 10 mg/kg. Patients were allowed to have had prior anti-PD-1, anti-PD-L1 or anti-CTLA-4 therapy, and approximately 40% of the dose-escalation patients had been treated with checkpoint inhibitors. Peripheral TCRbeta sequencing was intended to test whether TCR sequence diversity was altered and clonal T-cell expansion was caused by ivuxolimab. The monotherapy dose-escalation portion (N of about 57 patients) of the phase I ivuxolimab trial is reported in the paper. Partial responses occurred in three dose-escalation patients: two with cutaneous melanoma and one with hepatocellular carcinoma. A male proportion of around 80% and a mean age of around 60 years, ranging from 23 to 79, were recorded for the dose-escalation cohort. The paper's findings and limits, for the study overall: After ivuxolimab, more expanded clones were found on average in CD8+ T cells than in CD4+ T cells. The antigen specificity of the clonally expanded peripheral T cells was not determined. Low levels of normalized T-cell clonal expansion were also seen in some patients who did not respond. At doses of 0.1 to 3.0 mg/kg, clonal expansion of both CD4+ and CD8+ blood T cells was observed from baseline to week 6. In the 0.1-3.0 mg/kg groups, partial responders had among the lowest normalized peripheral clonal expansion, particularly in CD8+ T cells.

The CDR3 numbers 16 residues from cysteine through phenylalanine. Only CDR3 DNA is held: 48 bases, read in frame from base 1. The germline V gene provides CDR1 MDHEN and CDR2 SYDVKM. Between the V and J ends, shortened by 6 bases and 4 bases respectively, the junction contains 21 bases. Genomic DNA was isolated from the sorted cells so that the TCRbeta CDR3 region could be sequenced. The immunoSEQ Assay was used for sequencing of TCRbeta CDR3 regions. TCRdb retrieved this table from immuneACCESS and kept in-frame rearrangements only. Not all clones are present; in checked studies, unresolved V genes account for under half, and no reason is known for the remainder. For this sample the table gives roughly 20,000 clones, of which approximately 85% were detected only once. The ten largest make up roughly 34% of the sample. On this clone itself: The clone's antigen remains unknown. No much larger clone is present one base from it, and per-base qualities are unavailable.

The trial excluded patients who had a history of autoimmune disease or who were on systemic immunosuppression. Peripheral blood for TCR sequencing was collected from all dose cohorts at baseline, on cycle 4 day 1, and on cycle 7 day 1. The samples were taken from a phase I, first-in-human, multicenter, open-label dose-escalation trial of ivuxolimab. Adults with locally advanced or metastatic head and neck squamous cell, hepatocellular, melanoma or renal cell carcinoma were enrolled in the trial. Before TCR sequencing, CD4+ and CD8+ T cells were separately sorted from peripheral blood. The sequenced sample was CD4+ or CD8+ T cells sorted from blood, obtained in a trial of the OX40 agonist ivuxolimab. This TCR came from an adult with an advanced solid tumor such as melanoma, head and neck, liver or kidney cancer. The chain was built from TRBV28 and TRBJ1-1; matching of 5 bases hints at TRBD1 as the D gene. CDR3 sequence: CASRLLGTSLGTEAFF. In nucleotide form, the sequence is TGTGCCAGCAGACTCCTCGGGACGTCCCTCGGCACTGAAGCTTTCTTT. This CDR3, with the reference TRBV28 and TRBJ1-1 proteins standing in past its ends, gives the full variable domain DVKVTQSSRYLVKRTGEKVFLECVQDMDHENMFWYRQDPGLGLRLIYFSYDVKMKEKGDIPEGYSVSREKKERFSLILESASTNQTSMYLCASRLLGTSLGTEAFFGQGTRLTVV.